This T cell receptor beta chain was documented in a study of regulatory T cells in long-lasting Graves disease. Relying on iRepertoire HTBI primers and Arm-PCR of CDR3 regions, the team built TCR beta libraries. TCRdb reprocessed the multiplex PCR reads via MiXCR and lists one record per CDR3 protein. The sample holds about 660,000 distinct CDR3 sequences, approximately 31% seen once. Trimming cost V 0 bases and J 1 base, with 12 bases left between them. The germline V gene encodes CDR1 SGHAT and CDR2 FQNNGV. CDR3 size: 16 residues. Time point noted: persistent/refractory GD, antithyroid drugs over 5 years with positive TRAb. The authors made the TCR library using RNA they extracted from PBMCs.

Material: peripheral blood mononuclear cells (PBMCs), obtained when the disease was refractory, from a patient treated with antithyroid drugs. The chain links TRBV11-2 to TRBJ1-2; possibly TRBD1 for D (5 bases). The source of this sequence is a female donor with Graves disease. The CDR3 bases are TGTGCCAGCAGCTTAGATAGCGGGGGTATTAACTATGGCTACACCTTC. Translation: CASSLDSGGINYGYTF.